The T cell receptor beta chain described here comes from a study of blood T cell repertoires in COVID-19. Whole-study context: The origin of the acute and convalescent COVID-19 samples was the United States, Italy and Spain.

Measured with immunoSEQ multiplex PCR; TCRdb has only the in-frame clones, and not every one. This table has 180,000 or so clones, approximately 85% appearing once. This CDR3 spans 14 amino acids. V shed 2 bases and J 4 bases; nucleotides not matched to a gene: 5. Germline V gene data show CDR1 as GTSNPN and CDR2 as SVGIG (reference sequence). The origin of this receptor is a man aged 55 to 69 with acute or convalescent COVID-19. This chain uses TRBV30 with TRBJ2-5, with 9 bases fitting TRBD1. Sequencing was done on a sample of peripheral blood. As DNA, the CDR3 is TGTGCCTGGAGTTCCGGGACAGGGCGAGAGACCCAGTACTTC. The encoded protein is CAWSSGTGRETQYF.